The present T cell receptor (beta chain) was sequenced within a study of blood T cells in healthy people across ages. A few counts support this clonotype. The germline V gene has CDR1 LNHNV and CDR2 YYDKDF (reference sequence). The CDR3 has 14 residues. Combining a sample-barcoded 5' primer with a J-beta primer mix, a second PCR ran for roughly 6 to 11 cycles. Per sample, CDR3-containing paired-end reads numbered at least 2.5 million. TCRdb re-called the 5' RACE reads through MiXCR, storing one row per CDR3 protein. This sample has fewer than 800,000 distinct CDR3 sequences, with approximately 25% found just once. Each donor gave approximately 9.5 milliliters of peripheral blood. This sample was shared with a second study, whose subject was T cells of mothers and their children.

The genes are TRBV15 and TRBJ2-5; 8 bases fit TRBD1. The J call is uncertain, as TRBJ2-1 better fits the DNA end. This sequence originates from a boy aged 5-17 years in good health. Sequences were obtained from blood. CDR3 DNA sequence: TGTGCCACCAGCAGAGAGGGGACAGGCCATGAGCAGTTCTTC. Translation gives CATSREGTGHEQFF.